This T cell receptor beta chain was profiled in a study of blood T cell repertoires in COVID-19. Across the study: Samples came from the United States, Italy and Spain, spanning acute and convalescent COVID-19.

V dropped 3 bases and J dropped 5; count of bases not matched to a gene: 10. CDR1 SGHRS and CDR2 YFSETQ come from the germline V gene. The CDR3 is made up of 17 amino acids. Libraries were prepared by immunoSEQ multiplex PCR; TCRdb keeps only in-frame clonotypes and omits some of them. The sample consists of about 50,000 clones, more than 75% of them appearing once. This receptor was taken from a woman aged 45 to 65 with acute COVID-19. The sequenced sample was PBMCs or T cells enriched from blood (not recorded which). V gene TRBV5-1 combines with J gene TRBJ2-2, with 10 bases that match TRBD1. CDR3 residues: CASSSLSTGGATGELFF. The DNA of the CDR3 is TGCGCCAGCAGCTCTCTCTCGACAGGGGGCGCAACCGGGGAGCTGTTTTTT.